This T cell receptor beta chain originates from a study of chemoradiotherapy in HPV16-positive cancers. Findings of the study overall: Candidate HPV-specific clones and E7-related TCR motifs grew in tumor during treatment.

Germline CDR1 and CDR2: SGHDN and FVKESK. Deletions cut 6 bases from V and 7 bases from J, with 28 bases between. This CDR3 is 18 amino acids long. About this clone itself: The target antigen is unknown.

TCRdb keeps only in-frame clones here, not all; method: immunoSEQ multiplex PCR. The sample carries about 2,000 clones, more than 80% recorded once. This receptor was identified in a human donor with HPV-associated anogenital cancer. The chain recombines TRBV14 with TRBJ1-5; TRBD1 might be the D (5 bases). The sequences come from tumor tissue, collected from a patient who underwent chemoradiotherapy. In DNA form, the CDR3 reads TGTGCCAGCAGACAACGGTCCTTGCAGGGCGAGATCAACCAGCCCCAGCATTTT. Translated: CASRQRSLQGEINQPQHF.